Below, 28 T cell receptor beta chains from the same sample are listed, as sequenced in a study of T cells in Graves' hyperthyroidism and ophthalmopathy. The investigators amplified TCR beta CDR3 regions from RNA transcripts. Carried out on the TCR CDR3, a first-round RT-PCR used the HTBI primer set. TCRdb fed the multiplex PCR reads into MiXCR, producing one record per CDR3 protein. The data contain about 590,000 distinct CDR3 sequences, around a sixth of them singletons. The sequenced sample consisted of blood. The receptors come from a woman in her twenties or thirties with Graves' hyperthyroidism.

The chain joins TRBV19 to TRBJ1-6; 8 nucleotides match TRBD1. With 8 bases clipped from V and 9 bases from J, the junction kept 9 bases outside the gene matches. This CDR3 spans 14 amino acids. Germline V gene data show CDR1 as LNHDA and CDR2 as SQIVND (reference sequence). CDR3 residues: CASRSQGDRSPLHF. As DNA, the CDR3 is TGTGCCAGTCGATCACAGGGGGATCGTTCACCCCTCCACTTT.

The CDR3 protein is CASSLHNRDGYTF. The DNA of the CDR3 is TGTGCCAGCAGTCTCCATAACAGGGATGGCTACACCTTC. This chain joins TRBV25-1 and TRBJ1-2; D may be TRBD1 (6 bases). The CDR3 consists of 13 residues. Trimming took off 5 bases at V and 6 bases at J, with 13 bases between the two ends. The germline V gene encodes CDR1 MGHDK and CDR2 SYGVNS.

This clonotype has a count of ten or more. The chain employs TRBV28 and TRBJ2-7, with 11 nucleotides matching TRBD2. The CDR3 loop spans 15 amino acids. V trimming: 5 bases; J trimming: 2 bases; junction bases outside the gene matches: 5. Germline V gene lookup returns CDR1 MDHEN and CDR2 SYDVKM. This CDR3 is CASSLGTSGAYEQYF. The DNA for the CDR3 is TGTGCCAGCAGTCTCGGGACTAGCGGTGCCTACGAGCAGTACTTC.

This clonotype was picked up many times. The rearrangement joins TRBV11-2 to TRBJ2-5; TRBD2 matches 10 bases. V lost 8 bases to trimming and J lost 5 bases; unmatched junction nucleotides: 8. The CDR3 is 14 amino acids. Looked up from germline, CDR1 is SGHAT and CDR2 is FQNNGV. This CDR3 is CASSALAGSETQYF. CDR3 nucleotides: TGTGCCAGCTCGGCACTAGCGGGATCCGAGACCCAGTACTTC.

This clonotype was observed at least ten times. The chain joins TRBV6-1 to TRBJ2-5, with 8 bases fitting TRBD2. Germline-derived CDR1 and CDR2 are MNHNS and SASEGT. The CDR3 spans 16 residues. The J segment lost 5 bases and the V segment lost 6 bases, leaving 14 bases of the junction unmatched. The CDR3: CASSLTRGSGGETQYF. The DNA of the CDR3 is TGTGCCAGCAGCCTTACTCGAGGATCGGGGGGGGAGACCCAGTACTTC.

This clonotype was observed at least ten times. The V and J genes are TRBV20-1 and TRBJ2-2; D uncertain. There are 13 residues in the CDR3. V was clipped by 0 bases and J by 3 bases, with 5 bases between them. Germline CDR1 DFQATT, CDR2 SNEGSKA (reference sequence). The CDR3 DNA is TGCAGTGCTAGAGAAGACTACACCGGGGAGCTGTTTTTT. Its protein product is CSAREDYTGELFF.

This clonotype was seen ten or more times. The chain recombines TRBV7-2 with TRBJ2-3; D is ambiguous. Germline V gives CDR1 SGHTA, CDR2 FQGNSA. There are 17 residues in the CDR3. Between the trimmed V and J ends, which lost 4 bases and 0 bases, there was a span of 17 bases. For the CDR3, the DNA is TGTGCCAGCAGCTCCCCCGGCGGTCGACCTAGCACAGATACGCAGTATTTT. It translates to CASSSPGGRPSTDTQYF.

As to this clonotype: A much larger clone differs by one base, so this may be a read error. V gene TRBV28 combines with J gene TRBJ2-7; 8 positions agree with TRBD1. The V gene's germline CDR1 is MDHEN and CDR2 SYDVKM. With 5 bases clipped from V and 5 bases from J, the junction kept 8 bases outside the gene matches. CDR3 length equals 14 residues. CDR3 sequence reads: CASSDRGTDHEQYF. The DNA of the CDR3 is TGTGCCAGCAGTGACAGGGGAACTGACCACGAGCAGTACTTC.

This clonotype was found many times. The rearrangement links TRBV30 to TRBJ2-1, with no clear D. V was pared by 4 bases and J by 0 bases, with 10 bases between. The V gene's germline CDR1 is GTSNPN and CDR2 SVGIG (reference sequence). CDR3 length: 14 residues. CDR3 sequence: CAWKEESSYNEQFF. DNA of the CDR3: TGTGCCTGGAAAGAGGAAAGCTCCTACAATGAGCAGTTCTTC.

The table lists this clonotype with a few counts. The chain couples TRBV19 to TRBJ2-7, with 10 nucleotides matching TRBD1. Trimming at V came to 5 bases and at J to 4 bases, leaving 5 bases not matched to a gene. The length of the CDR3 is 14 residues. The germline V gene encodes CDR1 LNHDA and CDR2 SQIVND (reference sequence). For the CDR3, the DNA is TGTGCCAGTAGTCCGTGGACAGGGGGTTACGAGCAGTACTTC. Translated: CASSPWTGGYEQYF.

This clonotype was counted between two and nine times. V usage is TRBV11-3 and J usage is TRBJ2-1; 7 nucleotides align to TRBD1. CDR3 length equals 14 residues. The J segment lost 5 bases and the V segment lost 5 bases, leaving 6 bases of the junction unmatched. CDR1 SGHNT and CDR2 YENEEA come from the germline V gene. Written as DNA, the CDR3 is TGTGCCAGCAGCCCACTTACAGGGGACAATGAGCAGTTCTTC. It codes for CASSPLTGDNEQFF.

The chain carries TRBV12-3 or TRBV12-4 and TRBJ2-2; 14 positions match TRBD2. J gave up 7 bases and V 5 bases, and 12 bases lay outside the gene matches. This CDR3 is 18 amino acids long. The CDR3 bases are TGTGCCAGCAGTGTATACGGGACTAGCGGGAGTTCTGGCGGGGAGCTGTTTTTT. Residues: CASSVYGTSGSSGGELFF.

This clonotype was seen ten or more times. The V gene is TRBV11-1, the J gene TRBJ2-7, with 7 bases identical to TRBD2. This CDR3 has 12 residues. CDR1 is SGHAT, CDR2 FQDESV, per germline (reference sequence). J lost 6 bases, V lost 3 bases, and 2 bases had no gene match. The CDR3 reads CASSFTSAEQYF. In DNA form, the CDR3 reads TGTGCCAGCAGCTTCACTAGCGCCGAGCAGTACTTC. The whole variable domain, remainder taken from reference TRBV11-1 and TRBJ2-7, is EAEVAQSPRYKITEKSQAVAFWCDPISGHATLYWYRQILGQGPELLVQFQDESVVDDSQLPKDRFSAERLKGVDSTLKIQPAELGDSAMYLCASSFTSAEQYFGPGTRLTVT.

This clonotype has a count of ten or more. V and J are TRBV2 and TRBJ2-1; no definite D call. V lost 2 bases and J lost 0, with 5 bases in between. This CDR3 has 14 residues. CDR1 is SNHLY, CDR2 FYNNEI, per germline. The CDR3 nucleotides are TGTGCCAGCAGTGAATTTGGCTCCTACAATGAGCAGTTCTTC. It is translated as CASSEFGSYNEQFF.

This clonotype occurred many times. The rearrangement joins TRBV15 to TRBJ2-1; D gene uncertain. The CDR3 is made up of 16 amino acids. Germline V gene sequence: CDR1 LNHNV, CDR2 YYDKDF (reference sequence). The V end was cut by 0 bases, the J end by 1 base, with 10 bases between. The CDR3 here is CATSRDIAISYNEQFF. The CDR3 bases are TGTGCCACCAGCAGAGATATTGCGATTTCCTACAATGAGCAGTTCTTC.

This clonotype occurred many times. This chain links TRBV27 with TRBJ2-1, with D unresolved. CDR3 size: 15 residues. The germline V and J ends were trimmed by 3 bases and 2 bases, with 11 bases remaining between them. Looked up from germline, CDR1 is MNHEY and CDR2 is SMNVEV (reference sequence). DNA for the CDR3: TGTGCCAGCAGTTTGGACCCAAACCCCTACAATGAGCAGTTCTTC. Translation: CASSLDPNPYNEQFF.

This clonotype has a count of ten or more. The chain links TRBV5-1 to TRBJ2-3, with unresolved D. With 2 bases removed from V and 6 bases from J, the gap between germline ends came to 4 bases. Germline V gene sequence: CDR1 SGHRS, CDR2 YFSETQ. This CDR3 contains 11 residues. CDR3: CASSFKDTQYF. The CDR3 DNA sequence: TGCGCCAGCAGCTTTAAGGATACGCAGTATTTT.

This clonotype came up many times. The rearrangement uses TRBV7-9 and TRBJ2-3; D may be TRBD2 (6 bases). This CDR3 is 14 amino acids long. Trimming cost V 5 bases and J 2 bases, with 11 bases left between them. Germline V lookup: CDR1 SEHNR, CDR2 FQNEAQ (reference sequence). CDR3 sequence: CASSRSGYTDTQYF. The CDR3, as DNA: TGTGCCAGCAGCCGTAGCGGCTACACAGATACGCAGTATTTT.

This clonotype was detected many times. The rearrangement links TRBV28 to TRBJ2-4, with D uncertain. The CDR3 contains 11 residues. V was shortened by 6 bases and J by 9 bases, with 9 bases between the two germline ends. CDR1 and CDR2 from the germline V gene are MDHEN and SYDVKM. In DNA form, the CDR3 reads TGTGCCAGCAGCAAATTCGTCATTCAGTACTTC. Translated: CASSKFVIQYF. Filled out from reference TRBV28 and TRBJ2-4, the complete variable domain reads DVKVTQSSRYLVKRTGEKVFLECVQDMDHENMFWYRQDPGLGLRLIYFSYDVKMKEKGDIPEGYSVSREKKERFSLILESASTNQTSMYLCASSKFVIQYFGAGTRLSVL.

This clonotype was detected ten times or more. This chain connects TRBV6-1 to TRBJ2-3; 8 nucleotides align to TRBD2. Germline CDR1 reads MNHNS; CDR2 reads SASEGT. The CDR3 spans 13 residues. After removal of 9 bases from V and 6 bases from J, the junction contained 8 bases not matched to a gene. CDR3 sequence (DNA): TGTGCCAGACGAGCGGGAGAAGAGGATACGCAGTATTTT. Encoded protein: CARRAGEEDTQYF.

The chain carries TRBV9 and TRBJ1-6, with no clear D. The CDR3 has 16 amino acids. V was trimmed by 0 bases and J by 5 bases, leaving 12 bases between them. Germline V lookup: CDR1 SGDLS, CDR2 YYNGEE. The chain's CDR3 is CASSVGPGVDNSPLHF. The CDR3 DNA reads as TGTGCCAGCAGCGTAGGGCCCGGGGTGGATAATTCACCCCTCCACTTT.

The V gene is TRBV27, the J gene TRBJ1-1, with TRBD1 identical over 7 bases. CDR1 and CDR2 from the germline V gene are MNHEY and SMNVEV (reference sequence). The V segment lost 7 bases and the J segment 8 bases; nucleotides outside the gene matches: 10. The CDR3 sequence is 13 residues long. The CDR3 sequence: CASTMGQGGEAFF. The CDR3 DNA sequence: TGTGCCAGCACCATGGGGCAGGGGGGAGAAGCTTTCTTT.

The chain combines TRBV6-1 with TRBJ1-5; D remains unclear. Per the germline V gene, CDR1 is MNHNS and CDR2 is SASEGT. The CDR3 consists of 14 residues. V was trimmed by 1 base and J by 5 bases, leaving 9 bases between them. CDR3: CASSEGFGHQPQHF. The CDR3 DNA follows: TGTGCCAGCAGTGAAGGATTCGGTCATCAGCCCCAGCATTTT.

This clonotype was recorded once. This may be a read error: a much more frequent sequence differs by one nucleotide. The chain employs TRBV18 and TRBJ2-3; D call uncertain. The CDR3 totals 16 residues. Looked up from germline, CDR1 is KGHSH and CDR2 is LQKENI. V dropped 0 bases and J dropped 0 bases, with 10 bases sitting between them. The CDR3 DNA follows: TGTGCCAGCTCACCACCGGAAAGCTCTAGCACAGATACGCAGTATTTT. Amino acids: CASSPPESSSTDTQYF. The entire variable domain, with the rest obtained from reference TRBV18 and TRBJ2-3, is as follows: NAGVMQNPRHLVRRRGQEARLRCSPMKGHSHVYWYRQLPEEGLKFMVYLQKENIIDESGMPKERFSAEFPKEGPSILRIQQVVRGDSAAYFCASSPPESSSTDTQYFGPGTRLTVL.

In its sample, this clonotype was seen a few times. The CDR3 coding sequence is TGTGCCAGCAGGACAGGGGTTGGGGCCAACGTCCTGACTTTC. Translated: CASRTGVGANVLTF. The rearrangement links TRBV2 to TRBJ2-6, with 8 bases lining up with TRBD1. This CDR3 has 14 residues. Trimming removed 6 bases from V and 3 bases from J; junction bases left unmatched: 1. Germline V gene sequence: CDR1 SNHLY, CDR2 FYNNEI.

This clonotype turned up a few times. The gene calls are TRBV29-1 and TRBJ1-1; a weak D match, TRBD1 (6 bases). The CDR3 has 13 residues. The germline V gene encodes CDR1 SQVTM and CDR2 ANQGSEA. V was trimmed by 6 bases and J by 0 bases, leaving 11 bases between them. CDR3 nucleotides: TGCAGCGTGATAACAGGGATGAACACTGAAGCTTTCTTT. Its protein product is CSVITGMNTEAFF.

This chain uses TRBV3-1 with TRBJ1-4, with D unresolved. V was shortened by 1 base and J by 8 bases, with 11 bases between the two germline ends. CDR1 and CDR2 from the germline V gene are LGHDT and YNNKEL (reference sequence). The CDR3 loop spans 14 amino acids. This CDR3 is CASSQVARGEKLFF. The CDR3 DNA sequence: TGTGCCAGCAGCCAAGTTGCTCGGGGAGAAAAACTGTTTTTT. Together with reference TRBV3-1 and TRBJ1-4, the CDR3 gives the full variable domain: DTAVSQTPKYLVTQMGNDKSIKCEQNLGHDTMYWYKQDSKKFLKIMFSYNNKELIINETVPNRFSPKSPDKAHLNLHINSLELGDSAVYFCASSQVARGEKLFFGSGTQLSVL.

This clonotype was counted many times. V and J are TRBV2 and TRBJ2-3; TRBD1 agrees at 10 bases. Germline assignment: CDR1 SNHLY and CDR2 FYNNEI. The CDR3 extends over 16 amino acids. The ends lost 7 bases at V and 4 bases at J; junction bases unmatched: 11. CDR3 nucleotide sequence: TGTGCCAGCAAGGGCCGACAGGGGGCCGCCTCAGATACGCAGTATTTT. It encodes CASKGRQGAASDTQYF.